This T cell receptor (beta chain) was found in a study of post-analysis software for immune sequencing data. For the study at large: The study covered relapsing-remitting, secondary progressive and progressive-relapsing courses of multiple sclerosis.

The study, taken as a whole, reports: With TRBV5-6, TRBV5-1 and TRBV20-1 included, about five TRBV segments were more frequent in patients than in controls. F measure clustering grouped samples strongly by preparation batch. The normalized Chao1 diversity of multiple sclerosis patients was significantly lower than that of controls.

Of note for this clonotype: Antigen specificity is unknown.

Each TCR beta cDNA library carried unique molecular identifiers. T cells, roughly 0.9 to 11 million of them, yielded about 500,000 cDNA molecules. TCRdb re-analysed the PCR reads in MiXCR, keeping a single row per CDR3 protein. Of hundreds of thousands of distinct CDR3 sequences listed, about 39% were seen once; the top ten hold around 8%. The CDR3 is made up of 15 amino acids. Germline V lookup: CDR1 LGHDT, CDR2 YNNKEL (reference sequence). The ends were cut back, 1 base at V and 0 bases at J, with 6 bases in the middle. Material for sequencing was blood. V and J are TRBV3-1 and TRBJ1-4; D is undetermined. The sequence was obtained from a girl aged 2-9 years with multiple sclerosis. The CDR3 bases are TGTGCCAGCAGCCAAGTTATAGCAACTAATGAAAAACTGTTTTTT. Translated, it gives CASSQVIATNEKLFF.